This T cell receptor beta chain was obtained from a study of blood T cell repertoires in COVID-19. Study-wide background: Spain, Italy and the United States supplied samples that represented acute and convalescent COVID-19. T cells, B-cell-depleted T cells, or PBMCs supplied cDNA or gDNA.

Original data processing: Amplifying reference gene primers gave estimates of nucleated cell counts. Repertoires were generated with immunoSEQ multiplex PCR, while TCRdb's copy carries only in-frame clones and drops some. V, J and clone size reflect that table, while D and trimming were determined from the DNA. The sample comprises under 200,000 clones, over 80% of which are singletons, and roughly 13% rests with the top ten. Sequenced material: peripheral blood. The TCR originated in a man in his 70s who had recovered from COVID-19.

CDR3 nucleotide sequence: TGTGCCAGCAGTCGGGACAGGGTTGGGACAGATACGCAGTATTTT. This translates into CASSRDRVGTDTQYF. The V gene is TRBV27, the J gene TRBJ2-3; 9 positions match TRBD1. The CDR3 has 15 amino acids. The J segment lost 3 bases and the V segment lost 5 bases, leaving 6 bases of the junction unmatched. The V gene's germline CDR1 is MNHEY and CDR2 SMNVEV (reference sequence).